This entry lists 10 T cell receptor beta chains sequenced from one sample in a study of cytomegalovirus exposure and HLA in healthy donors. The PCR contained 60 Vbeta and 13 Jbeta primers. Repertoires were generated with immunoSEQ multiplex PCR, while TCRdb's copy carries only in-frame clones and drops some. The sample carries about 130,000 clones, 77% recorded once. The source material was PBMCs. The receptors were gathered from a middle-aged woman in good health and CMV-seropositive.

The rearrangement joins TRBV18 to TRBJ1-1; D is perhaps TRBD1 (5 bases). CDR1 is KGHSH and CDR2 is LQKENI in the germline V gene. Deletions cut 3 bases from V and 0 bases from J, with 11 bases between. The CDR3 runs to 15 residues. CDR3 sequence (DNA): TGTGCCAGCTCACCGGGGAGGGGAATGAACACTGAAGCTTTCTTT. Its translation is CASSPGRGMNTEAFF.

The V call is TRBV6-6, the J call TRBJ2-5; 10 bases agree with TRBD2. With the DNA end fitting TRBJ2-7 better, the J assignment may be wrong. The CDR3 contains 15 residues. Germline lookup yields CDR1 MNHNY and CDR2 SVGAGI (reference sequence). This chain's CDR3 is CASSYSSGRAYEQYF. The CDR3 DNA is TGTGCCAGCAGTTACTCGAGCGGGAGGGCGTACGAGCAGTACTTC.

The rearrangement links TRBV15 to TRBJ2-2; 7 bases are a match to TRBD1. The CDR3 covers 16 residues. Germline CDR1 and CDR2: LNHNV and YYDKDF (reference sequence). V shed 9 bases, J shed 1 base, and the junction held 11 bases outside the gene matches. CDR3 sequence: CATTGQNVRNTGELFF. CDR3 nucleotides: TGTGCCACAACGGGACAGAATGTTCGGAACACCGGGGAGCTGTTTTTT.

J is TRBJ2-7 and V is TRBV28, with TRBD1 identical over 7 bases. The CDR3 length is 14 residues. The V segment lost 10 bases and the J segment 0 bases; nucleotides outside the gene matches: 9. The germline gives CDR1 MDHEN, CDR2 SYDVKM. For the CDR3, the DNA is TGTGCCATCTCTGGGCACAGGGGCTCCTACGAGCAGTACTTC. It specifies CAISGHRGSYEQYF.

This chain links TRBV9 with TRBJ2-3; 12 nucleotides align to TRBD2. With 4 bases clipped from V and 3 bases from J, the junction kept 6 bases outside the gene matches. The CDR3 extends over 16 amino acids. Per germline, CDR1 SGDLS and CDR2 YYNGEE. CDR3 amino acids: CASSPTGTSGTDTQYF. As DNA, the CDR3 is TGTGCCAGCAGCCCAACGGGGACTAGCGGGACAGATACGCAGTATTTT.

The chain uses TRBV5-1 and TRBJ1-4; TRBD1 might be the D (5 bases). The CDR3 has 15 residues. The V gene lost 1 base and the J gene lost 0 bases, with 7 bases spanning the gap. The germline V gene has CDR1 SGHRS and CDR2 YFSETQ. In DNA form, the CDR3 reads TGCGCCAGCAGCTTGAAGGGGTCAACTAATGAAAAACTGTTTTTT. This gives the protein CASSLKGSTNEKLFF.

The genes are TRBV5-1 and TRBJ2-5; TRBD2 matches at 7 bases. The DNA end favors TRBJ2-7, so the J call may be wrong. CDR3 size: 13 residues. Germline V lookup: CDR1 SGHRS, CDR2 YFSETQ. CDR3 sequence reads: CASSLGGGDEQYF. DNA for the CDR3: TGCGCCAGCAGCTTGGGGGGAGGGGACGAGCAGTACTTC.

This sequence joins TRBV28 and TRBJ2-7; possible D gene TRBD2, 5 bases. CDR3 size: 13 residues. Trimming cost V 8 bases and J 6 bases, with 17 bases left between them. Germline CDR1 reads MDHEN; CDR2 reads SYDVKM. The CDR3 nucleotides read TGTGCCAGCTTGGGTTGGCCGGGGTCCGAGCAGTACTTC. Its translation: CASLGWPGSEQYF.

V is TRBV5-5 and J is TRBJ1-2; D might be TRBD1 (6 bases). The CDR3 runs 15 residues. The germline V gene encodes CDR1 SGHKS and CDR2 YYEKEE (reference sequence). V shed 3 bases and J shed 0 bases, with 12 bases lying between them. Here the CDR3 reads CASSSQGSPNYGYTF. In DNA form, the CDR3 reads TGTGCCAGCAGCTCGCAGGGGTCCCCTAACTATGGCTACACCTTC. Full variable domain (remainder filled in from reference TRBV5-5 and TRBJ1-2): DAGVTQSPTHLIKTRGQQVTLRCSPISGHKSVSWYQQVLGQGPQFIFQYYEKEERGRGNFPDRFSARQFPNYSSELNVNALLLGDSALYLCASSSQGSPNYGYTFGSGTRLTVV.

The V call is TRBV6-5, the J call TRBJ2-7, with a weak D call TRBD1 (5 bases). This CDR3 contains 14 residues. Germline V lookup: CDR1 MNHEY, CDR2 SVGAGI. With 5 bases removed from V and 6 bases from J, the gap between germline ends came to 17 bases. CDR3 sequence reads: CASSNLGQTVEQYF. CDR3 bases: TGTGCCAGCAGTAACCTGGGGCAGACGGTCGAGCAGTACTTC.